Listed here are 6 T cell receptor beta chains from one sample, sequenced in a study of type 1 and type 2 diabetes patients. The PCR template was genomic DNA. Multiplex PCR with 30 forward and 13 reverse primers amplified the TCR beta CDR3. Each CDR3 protein is one row after TCRdb ran MiXCR on the multiplex PCR reads. Of about 290,000 distinct CDR3 sequences listed, 47% were seen once; the top ten hold 12% to 15%. Material for sequencing was peripheral blood mononuclear cells (PBMCs). The receptors come from a man between 18 and 35 years old with type 2 diabetes.

The rearrangement links TRBV7-6 to TRBJ1-1; D gene uncertain. V was cut by 4 bases and J by 1 base, with 16 bases left in between. Germline V gene lookup returns CDR1 SGHVS and CDR2 FNYEAQ. The CDR3 totals 16 residues. In DNA, the CDR3 is TGTGCCAGCAGCTCTTCCGACCTATTCTCGAACACTGAAGCTTTCTTT. This codes for CASSSSDLFSNTEAFF.

This sequence joins TRBV6-5 and TRBJ2-2, with TRBD1 matching 8 bases. V lost 2 bases and J lost 4; bases outside the gene matches: 12. Germline V gene data show CDR1 as MNHEY and CDR2 as SVGAGI. This CDR3 spans 18 amino acids. The CDR3 reads CASSYPDRGRRGTGELFF. The DNA for the CDR3 is TGTGCCAGCAGTTACCCCGACAGGGGCCGTCGCGGCACCGGGGAGCTGTTTTTT.

This rearrangement joins TRBV19 to TRBJ2-5; 9 nucleotides match TRBD2. Looked up from germline, CDR1 is LNHDA and CDR2 is SQIVND (reference sequence). The length of the CDR3 is 15 residues. With 1 base clipped from V and 5 bases from J, the junction kept 5 bases outside the gene matches. The CDR3 region is CASSIGSSGKETQYF. CDR3 nucleotides: TGTGCCAGTAGTATAGGGTCTAGCGGGAAGGAGACCCAGTACTTC.

The genes are TRBV14 and TRBJ2-1; TRBD2 matches 7 bases. The CDR3 spans 14 residues. V trimming: 4 bases; J trimming: 10 bases; junction bases outside the gene matches: 10. Germline assignment: CDR1 SGHDN and CDR2 FVKESK. CDR3: CASSPRLALMEQFF. The CDR3 nucleotides read TGTGCCAGCAGCCCCAGACTAGCACTTATGGAGCAGTTCTTC.

The CDR3 protein is CASSESIGRETQYF. CDR3 DNA sequence: TGTGCCAGTAGTGAATCCATCGGAAGGGAGACCCAGTACTTC. The chain is built from TRBV19 and TRBJ2-5; D not resolved. The CDR3 is 14 amino acids. V was pared by 5 bases and J by 5 bases, with 15 bases between. From germline, CDR1 is LNHDA and CDR2 SQIVND (reference sequence).

This clonotype has only a few counts. The rearrangement links TRBV5-1 to TRBJ2-7; D ambiguous. Trimming removed 0 bases from V and 10 bases from J, with 8 bases in between. Germline V lookup: CDR1 SGHRS, CDR2 YFSETQ. CDR3 size: 11 residues. In nucleotides, the CDR3 is TGCGCCAGCAGCTTGGCGGGCGATCAGTACTTC. Translated, it gives CASSLAGDQYF.